Listed here are 29 T cell receptor beta chains from one sample, sequenced in a study of CD8+CD57+ T cells in acquired aplastic anemia. The template for TCR beta VDJ and CDR3 sequence profiling was genomic DNA. In TCRdb, the reads were re-called with MiXCR into one record per CDR3 protein. Of some 170,000 distinct CDR3 sequences in the sample, 71% were seen once. All sequencing subjects had displayed CD8+CD57+ cell expansion on flow cytometry. Specimen: sorted CD4+, CD8+, or CD8+CD57+ T cells (not recorded which) from PBMCs. Receptors were obtained from a human donor with aplastic anemia.

A few counts support this clonotype. The gene calls are TRBV20-1 and TRBJ2-3, with TRBD2 matching over 7 bases. The germline gives CDR1 DFQATT, CDR2 SNEGSKA (reference sequence). V was pared by 7 bases and J by 5 bases, with 9 bases of the junction left unmatched. This CDR3 is built from 13 residues. The CDR3 spells CSERREVLDTQYF. CDR3 in DNA: TGCAGTGAAAGACGGGAGGTTTTAGATACGCAGTATTTT.

The gene calls are TRBV20-1 and TRBJ2-5; D unresolved. The CDR3 spans 10 residues. Germline values: CDR1 DFQATT, CDR2 SNEGSKA (reference sequence). Trimming left V 6 bases short and J 1 base short, with 3 bases between. CDR3 region: CSAAQETQYF. The CDR3, as DNA: TGCAGTGCCGCCCAAGAGACCCAGTACTTC.

This clonotype was observed a few times. A much larger clone sits a single nucleotide away, making a read error possible. The V gene is TRBV20-1, the J gene TRBJ2-1, with D uncertain. The germline gives CDR1 DFQATT, CDR2 SNEGSKA (reference sequence). This CDR3 contains 10 residues. Trimming removed 5 bases at V and 3 bases at J, with 2 bases between. The CDR3 DNA reads as TGCAGTGCTTACTACAATGAGCAGTTCTTC. Amino acid sequence: CSAYYNEQFF.

This clonotype occurred a few times. The J gene is TRBJ2-7, the V gene TRBV10-1; tentatively, D is TRBD1 or TRBD2 (5 bases each). The germline gives CDR1 WNHNN, CDR2 SYGVQD (reference sequence). The CDR3 covers 14 residues. Trimming took off 6 bases at V and 6 bases at J, with 18 bases between the two ends. In DNA form, the CDR3 reads TGCGCCAGCAGCCCCGGGACGGTCCTACGCGAGCAGTACTTC. This encodes CASSPGTVLREQYF.

This clonotype occurred once. This sequence joins TRBV6-5 and TRBJ1-5; D unresolved. V dropped 2 bases and J dropped 5 bases, with 7 bases sitting between them. The CDR3 has 13 residues. Germline V CDR1 and CDR2: MNHEY, SVGAGI. DNA for the CDR3: TGTGCCAGCAGTTACGGGAGGGATCAGCCCCAGCATTTT. Translating gives CASSYGRDQPQHF.

The chain couples TRBV12-3 or TRBV12-4 to TRBJ1-2, with D possibly being TRBD1 (5 bases). The V end was cut by 4 bases, the J end by 3 bases, with 12 bases between. This CDR3 spans 14 amino acids. CDR3 bases: TGTGCCAGCAGTTGGGAGGGGAGGGACTATGGCTACACCTTC. It translates to CASSWEGRDYGYTF.

This chain links TRBV20-1 with TRBJ2-2, with TRBD2 matching 7 bases. V shed 6 bases, J shed 1 base, and the junction held 5 bases outside the gene matches. The CDR3 totals 14 residues. Germline values: CDR1 DFQATT, CDR2 SNEGSKA (reference sequence). This chain's CDR3 is CSARPSGNTGELFF. The DNA for the CDR3 is TGCAGTGCAAGGCCTAGCGGGAACACCGGGGAGCTGTTTTTT.

This clonotype was picked up many times. The J gene is TRBJ1-6, the V gene TRBV7-2, with 8 bases identical to TRBD1. CDR3 size: 15 residues. The germline V gene encodes CDR1 SGHTA and CDR2 FQGNSA. V shed 6 bases, J shed 6 bases, and the junction held 7 bases outside the gene matches. CDR3 coding DNA: TGTGCCAGCAGTCTGGGACAGGAGTTTAATTCACCCCTCCACTTT. It specifies CASSLGQEFNSPLHF.

This sequence joins TRBV7-8 and TRBJ2-3, with TRBD1 matching over 8 bases. CDR3 length equals 15 residues. Trimming at V came to 5 bases and at J to 2 bases, leaving 6 bases not matched to a gene. In germline, CDR1 is SGHVS, CDR2 FQNEAQ. The CDR3 DNA reads as TGTGCCAGCAGCGACCGACAGGGGCTCACAGATACGCAGTATTTT. Translation gives CASSDRQGLTDTQYF.

This rearrangement joins TRBV5-6 to TRBJ2-5; D may correspond to TRBD1 or TRBD2 (7 bases each). Germline V gene data show CDR1 as SGHDT and CDR2 as YYEEEE. Deletions cut 4 bases from V and 9 bases from J, with 22 bases between. The length of the CDR3 is 15 residues. CDR3 region: CASSPQAGGVEAQYF. The CDR3 DNA sequence: TGTGCCAGCAGCCCTCAAGCAGGGGGGGTGGAGGCCCAGTACTTC.

This clonotype was observed many times. This sequence joins TRBV6-4 and TRBJ2-3; no reliable D call. V lost 6 bases and J lost 4, with 17 bases in between. The length of the CDR3 is 15 residues. In germline, CDR1 is MRHNA, CDR2 SNTAGT. CDR3 sequence reads: CASSESVRSADTQYF. The DNA of the CDR3 is TGTGCCAGCAGCGAGAGCGTTAGGTCCGCAGATACGCAGTATTTT.

The rearrangement uses TRBV3-1 and TRBJ2-2, with a tentative D call TRBD1 (6 bases). V lost 4 bases and J 4 bases, leaving 13 bases between the germline ends. The CDR3 is 15 residues long. Looked up from germline, CDR1 is LGHDT and CDR2 is YNNKEL (reference sequence). CDR3 sequence: CASSPGTFGTGELFF. As DNA, the CDR3 is TGTGCCAGCAGCCCCGGGACATTCGGCACCGGGGAGCTGTTTTTT.

This clonotype was recorded a few times. This chain joins TRBV9 and TRBJ2-7; D perhaps matches TRBD1 (6 bases). The V end was cut by 4 bases, the J end by 0 bases, with 11 bases between. The germline gives CDR1 SGDLS, CDR2 YYNGEE. The CDR3 consists of 14 residues. The chain's CDR3 is CASSLRDTSYEQYF. The CDR3, as DNA: TGTGCCAGCAGCCTAAGGGACACCTCCTACGAGCAGTACTTC.

V usage is TRBV10-3 and J usage is TRBJ1-2; a weak D match, TRBD1 (6 bases). The CDR3 spans 15 residues. From germline, CDR1 is ENHRY and CDR2 SYGVKD. Trimming removed 0 bases at V and 5 bases at J, with 13 bases between. The CDR3 bases are TGTGCCATCAGTGAGTCCCAACTACAGGGATATGGCTACACCTTC. It codes for CAISESQLQGYGYTF.

The genes are TRBV20-1 and TRBJ2-7; 13 nucleotides line up with TRBD2. Trimming cost V 3 bases and J 4 bases; bases outside gene matches: 3. The CDR3 runs to 14 residues. The germline CDR1 and CDR2 sequences are DFQATT and SNEGSKA (reference sequence). Here the CDR3 DNA reads TGCAGTGCTAGCGGGACTAGCGGGATATACGAGCAGTACTTC. Amino acid sequence: CSASGTSGIYEQYF.

This chain's CDR3 is CSAMTSGGLSTDTQYF. DNA for the CDR3: TGCAGTGCGATGACTAGCGGGGGCCTTAGCACAGATACGCAGTATTTT. The chain is built from TRBV20-1 and TRBJ2-3, with TRBD2 matching 12 bases. The CDR3 is made up of 16 amino acids. Per the germline V gene, CDR1 is DFQATT and CDR2 is SNEGSKA (reference sequence). V lost 6 bases and J lost 0; bases outside the gene matches: 7.

This chain joins TRBV5-1 and TRBJ2-7, with D perhaps TRBD1 (6 bases). Trimming stripped 0 bases from V and 6 bases from J, with 13 bases between. The CDR3 length is 14 residues. Germline CDR1 SGHRS, CDR2 YFSETQ. CDR3 sequence: CASSLETGWVEQYF. In DNA, the CDR3 is TGCGCCAGCAGCTTGGAAACAGGGTGGGTCGAGCAGTACTTC.

The chain links TRBV12-3 or TRBV12-4 to TRBJ1-2, with 12 nucleotides matching TRBD1. The CDR3 has 16 amino acids. Trimming at V came to 4 bases and at J to 2 bases, leaving 5 bases not matched to a gene. The CDR3 sequence: CASSSPGQGANYGYTF. The CDR3 bases are TGTGCCAGCAGTTCACCGGGACAGGGGGCCAACTATGGCTACACCTTC.

This chain links TRBV10-3 with TRBJ1-1, with no clear D. The CDR3 has 14 residues. V was pared by 3 bases and J by 0 bases, with 8 bases between. Germline assignment: CDR1 ENHRY and CDR2 SYGVKD. The CDR3 coding sequence is TGTGCCATCAGTGAATCGGAACTGAACACTGAAGCTTTCTTT. This translates into CAISESELNTEAFF.

This chain joins TRBV10-1 and TRBJ2-2; D gene uncertain. The CDR3 runs 12 residues. V was clipped by 4 bases and J by 4 bases, with 4 bases between them. CDR1 WNHNN and CDR2 SYGVQD come from the germline V gene (reference sequence). CDR3 sequence reads: CASSAFTGELFF. The CDR3 DNA reads TGCGCCAGCAGTGCATTCACCGGGGAGCTGTTTTTT.

V usage is TRBV7-8 and J usage is TRBJ2-7; D not certain. This CDR3 has 11 residues. CDR1 is SGHVS, CDR2 FQNEAQ, per germline. The V end was cut by 4 bases, the J end by 6 bases, with 7 bases between. CDR3 DNA sequence: TGTGCCAGCAGCTATGGTGGCGAGCAGTACTTC. Residues: CASSYGGEQYF.

The sample holds many counts of this clonotype. The gene calls are TRBV28 and TRBJ2-7; 8 bases fit TRBD1. The CDR3 contains 15 residues. Germline V gene sequence: CDR1 MDHEN, CDR2 SYDVKM. With 4 bases clipped from V and 4 bases from J, the junction kept 9 bases outside the gene matches. CDR3 loop: CASSSLLGQGYEQYF. Here the CDR3 DNA reads TGTGCCAGCAGTTCTCTACTCGGACAGGGATACGAGCAGTACTTC.

This chain's CDR3 is CATRQGNEQFF. The CDR3 DNA follows: TGTGCCACCAGACAGGGCAATGAGCAGTTCTTC. The rearrangement links TRBV24-1 to TRBJ2-1; D is possibly TRBD1 (6 bases). Germline V gives CDR1 KGHDR, CDR2 SFDVKD. The CDR3 contains 11 residues. Trimming removed 7 bases from V and 6 bases from J, with 6 bases in between.

The V and J genes are TRBV19 and TRBJ1-2; perhaps TRBD1 as D (6 bases). V was shortened by 6 bases and J by 4 bases, with 12 bases between the two germline ends. This CDR3 contains 13 residues. The V gene's germline CDR1 is LNHDA and CDR2 SQIVND (reference sequence). CDR3 in DNA: TGTGCCAGTAGCCCGGGGGCTTCCTATGGCTACACCTTC. It specifies CASSPGASYGYTF.

The chain carries TRBV24-1 and TRBJ1-3, with 8 bases aligning to TRBD1. Per the germline V gene, CDR1 is KGHDR and CDR2 is SFDVKD. V shed 11 bases, J shed 4 bases, and the junction held 9 bases outside the gene matches. This CDR3 is built from 14 residues. The CDR3 nucleotides read TGTGCCAGCATCCGGGGACAGGCGGGAAACACCATATATTTT. This codes for CASIRGQAGNTIYF.

The CDR3 sequence is CAISESGPLEQYF. The CDR3 nucleotides are TGTGCCATCAGTGAATCAGGACCTCTCGAGCAGTACTTC. This chain links TRBV10-3 with TRBJ2-7; D gene unclear. Trimming removed 3 bases from V and 6 bases from J, with 12 bases in between. The germline CDR1 and CDR2 sequences are ENHRY and SYGVKD. The CDR3 spans 13 residues.

The chain carries TRBV20-1 and TRBJ1-2, with 9 bases aligning to TRBD1. The J segment lost 7 bases and the V segment lost 4 bases, leaving 16 bases of the junction unmatched. Germline assignment: CDR1 DFQATT and CDR2 SNEGSKA (reference sequence). The CDR3 sequence is 16 residues long. CDR3 sequence: CSAILLQGAEGGGYTF. The CDR3 DNA is TGCAGTGCTATCCTCTTACAGGGGGCGGAAGGGGGTGGCTACACCTTC.

The chain employs TRBV11-2 and TRBJ2-7, with TRBD2 matching over 7 bases. Germline CDR1 reads SGHAT; CDR2 reads FQNNGV. V lost 5 bases and J lost 6; bases outside the gene matches: 16. The CDR3 is 16 residues long. The CDR3 sequence: CASSLALQGGTTEQYF. The CDR3 coding sequence is TGTGCCAGCAGCCTCGCGCTTCAGGGAGGGACGACCGAGCAGTACTTC. The full variable domain, completed using reference TRBV11-2 and TRBJ2-7, is EAGVAQSPRYKIIEKRQSVAFWCNPISGHATLYWYQQILGQGPKLLIQFQNNGVVDDSQLPKDRFSAERLKGVDSTLKIQPAKLEDSAVYLCASSLALQGGTTEQYFGPGTRLTVT.

The chain is built from TRBV4-3 and TRBJ2-3; D call uncertain. Germline CDR1 reads LGHNA; CDR2 reads YSLEER. V dropped 0 bases and J dropped 2 bases, with 6 bases sitting between them. This CDR3 region has 14 residues. DNA of the CDR3: TGCGCCAGCAGCCAAGATATAGTCACAGATACGCAGTATTTT. This sequence encodes CASSQDIVTDTQYF.